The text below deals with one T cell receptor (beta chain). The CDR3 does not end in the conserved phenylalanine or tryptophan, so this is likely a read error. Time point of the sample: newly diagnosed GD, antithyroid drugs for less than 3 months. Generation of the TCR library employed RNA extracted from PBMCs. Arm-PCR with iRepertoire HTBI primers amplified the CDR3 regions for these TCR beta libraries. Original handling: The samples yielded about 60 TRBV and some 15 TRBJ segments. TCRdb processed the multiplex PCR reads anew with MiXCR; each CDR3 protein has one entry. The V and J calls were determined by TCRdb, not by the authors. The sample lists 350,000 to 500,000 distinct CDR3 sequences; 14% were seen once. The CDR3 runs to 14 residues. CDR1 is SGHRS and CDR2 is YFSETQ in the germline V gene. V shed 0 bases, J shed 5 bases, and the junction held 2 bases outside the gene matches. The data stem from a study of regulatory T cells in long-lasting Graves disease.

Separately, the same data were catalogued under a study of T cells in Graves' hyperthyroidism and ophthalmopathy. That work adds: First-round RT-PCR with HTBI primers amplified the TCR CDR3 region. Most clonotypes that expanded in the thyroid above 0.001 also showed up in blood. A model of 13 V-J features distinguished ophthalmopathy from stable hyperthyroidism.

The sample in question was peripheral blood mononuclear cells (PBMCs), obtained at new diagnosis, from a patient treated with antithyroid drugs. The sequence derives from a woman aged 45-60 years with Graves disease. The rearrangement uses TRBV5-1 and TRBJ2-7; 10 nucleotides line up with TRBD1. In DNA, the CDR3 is TGCGCCAGCAGCTTGGGACAGGGGGCGGACGAGCAGTACATC. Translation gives CASSLGQGADEQYI.